This entry is about one TCR beta chain. What it binds is not known. This specimen belongs to a study of a mutant IDH1 vaccine in newly diagnosed glioma. Study-level background: Patients received vaccination from 4-6 weeks after radiotherapy alone, or with temozolomide cycles.

As for time point: week 5, during vaccination. The study gave 300 ug of mutant IDH1 20-mer peptide per vaccine dose, with topical imiquimod. The study enrolled donors with new WHO grade 3 or 4 IDH1-mutant, ATRX-lost astrocytomas. Germline V gives CDR1 SGHTA, CDR2 FQGNSA. The CDR3 has 14 amino acids. V shed 3 bases and J shed 5 bases, with 13 bases lying between them. Clones were read by immunoSEQ multiplex PCR, and TCRdb kept only the in-frame ones, dropping some. The table shows 32,000 or so clones, with about nine tenths occurring only once. This clonotype was obtained from a woman between 35 and 50 years old with glioma. Some clones in this sample may be carry-over from other donors' samples. The V call is TRBV7-2, the J call TRBJ2-5, with D perhaps matching TRBD1 (6 bases). The specimen comprised peripheral blood mononuclear cells (PBMCs), sampled from a glioma patient whose treatment included an IDH1 peptide vaccine. CDR3 DNA sequence: TGTGCCAGCAGCTTTAGGGACACTAGGGAGACCCAGTACTTC. This codes for CASSFRDTRETQYF.